The entry below gives a single T cell receptor beta chain sequence along with its context. As yet, its antigen is unknown. CDR3 and TCR beta VDJ profiling relied on a genomic DNA template. MiXCR, applied by TCRdb to the reads, yields one record per CDR3 protein. This table has more than 150,000 distinct CDR3 sequences, 64% appearing once. The data stem from a study of CD8+CD57+ T cells in acquired aplastic anemia. Study-wide context: DNA recovered from sorted CD4+ and CD8+ cells had a mean of about 3.5 ug.

General study findings and limits: The number of CD8+ CDR3 sequences shared by patients and controls was 25 to 35. Any difference that existed in CD8+ Simpson's diversity between patients and controls was not significant.

CDR3 length equals 14 residues. Germline V gives CDR1 SGHVS, CDR2 FNYEAQ. V lost 1 base and J 7 bases, leaving 13 bases between the germline ends. This chain joins TRBV7-6 and TRBJ2-5; D unresolved. The clonotype was recovered from a human donor with severe aplastic anemia or a healthy control (not recorded which). The sequenced material came from sorted CD4+, CD8+, or CD8+CD57+ T cells (not recorded which) from PBMCs. In DNA form, the CDR3 reads TGTGCCAGCAGCTTAGATCCCCAGGCCGGGACCCAGTACTTC. It translates to CASSLDPQAGTQYF.